One TCR beta chain is described in this entry. Its antigen remains unidentified. This CDR3 contains 14 residues. Trimming removed 5 bases from V and 5 bases from J; junction bases left unmatched: 7. Germline V gene data show CDR1 as SGHVS and CDR2 as FQNEAQ. This entry is derived from a study of cytomegalovirus exposure and HLA in healthy donors. General study points: Later, an analysis showed that TCR beta chains associated with HLA were more clonally expanded than others that were equally common.

Vbeta (60) and Jbeta (13) primers were used in the PCR. Study processing details: Later reanalysis found approximately 80 million unique TCR beta chains, 9 million to 12 million of them shared. Repertoires were generated with immunoSEQ multiplex PCR, while TCRdb's copy carries only in-frame clones and drops some. The D gene and trimming were derived from the DNA, and the V and J assignments and clone size from that table. Here the sample spans 150,000 or so clones, almost 85% being singletons. Sequenced sample: PBMCs. The receptor comes from a woman between 40 and 55 years old in good health and CMV-seronegative. V and J are TRBV7-8 and TRBJ1-1; 8 bases agree with TRBD1. The CDR3 DNA is TGTGCCAGCAGCACCGGACAGGGAAAGACTGAAGCTTTCTTT. Protein: CASSTGQGKTEAFF. Full variable domain (outside the CDR3, taken from reference TRBV7-8 and TRBJ1-1): GAGVSQSPRYKVAKRGQDVALRCDPISGHVSLFWYQQALGQGPEFLTYFQNEAQLDKSGLPSDRFFAERPEGSVSTLKIQRTQQEDSAVYLCASSTGQGKTEAFFGQGTRLTVV.